Ten or more counts support the clone carrying this TCR beta chain. What it recognizes is unknown. This specimen comes from a study of glioma-infiltrating T cells. Study results and limitations: Above-expected tissue-blood divergence occurred in all gliomas, most in low-grade ones. Tissue and blood shared very few CDR3 sequences.

Using RNA template, CDR3s of TCR alpha and beta were amplified with iRepertoire arm-PCR. For one-step reverse transcription and amplification, 100-400 ng of tissue mRNA or PBMC total RNA was used. TCRdb called the multiplex PCR reads again in MiXCR, with one record for every CDR3 protein. This sample yields about 20,000 distinct CDR3 sequences, of which 20% to 25% are seen a single time; 13% belongs to the top ten. Germline loops: CDR1 SGHVS, CDR2 FNYEAQ. CDR3 length equals 15 residues. The ends lost 5 bases at V and 5 bases at J; junction bases unmatched: 10. This receptor was taken from a human donor with low-grade glioma or glioblastoma, undergoing nonglioma brain surgery, or in good health (not recorded which). The chain has TRBV7-6 and TRBJ2-7; TRBD1 agrees at 9 bases. The sequencing sample was made of glioma tissue, nonneoplastic brain tissue, or PBMCs (not recorded which). The CDR3 bases are TGTGCCAGCAGCAACAGGGGACAGGGAGAAAACGAGCAGTACTTC. It yields the protein CASSNRGQGENEQYF.